The clone carrying this T cell receptor beta chain has a handful of counts. Its antigen is undetermined. TCRdb passed the reads through MiXCR, listing each CDR3 protein once. The sample contains some 110,000 distinct CDR3 sequences, roughly 9.1% of which appear only once. This CDR3 spans 14 amino acids. V trimming: 6 bases; J trimming: 4 bases; junction bases outside the gene matches: 5. Germline V gene data show CDR1 as SGHTA and CDR2 as FQGNSA. This sample was taken from a study of T cell repertoires in cytomegalovirus infection. Whole-study context: An indication of both CMV infection and matching HLA type came from public TCR beta signatures. Broader study findings: HLA-C-restricted CMV-specific TCR beta clonotypes were dominant in the ex vivo response.

This clonotype originated in a human donor in good health (CMV status not recorded). Some clones in this sample may be carry-over from other donors' samples. Sequenced input: PBMCs, sequenced either directly or after in vitro stimulation (not recorded which). The V call is TRBV7-2, the J call TRBJ1-4, with 7 bases that match TRBD1. CDR3 sequence (DNA): TGTGCCAGCAGTCGCGGGACAGTTAATGAAAAACTGTTTTTT. Translating it yields CASSRGTVNEKLFF.